The present T cell receptor beta chain was sequenced within a study of vaccination effects on CD4 cells after COVID-19. The culture ran for approximately 9 days before CD4+ T cells were isolated. Vaccine administered to participants consisted of two doses of either BNT162b2 or mRNA-1273. The CDR3 is made up of 13 amino acids. The V end was cut by 4 bases, the J end by 1 base, with 5 bases between. CDR1 SGHAT and CDR2 FQNNGV come from the germline V gene. This clone was counted a few times. Its target is not known. Sequenced by immunoSEQ multiplex PCR; TCRdb stores in-frame clones only, minus some. The table records tens of thousands of clones, 74% of them present only once.

This material consisted of CD4+ T cells from PBMCs cultured without peptide, taken after COVID-19 vaccination. The chain uses TRBV11-2 and TRBJ1-5; D unclear. This clonotype originated in a human donor who received a COVID-19 vaccine. CDR3 nucleotides: TGTGCCAGCAGCTGGAACAGCAATCAGCCCCAGCATTTT. Residues: CASSWNSNQPQHF.